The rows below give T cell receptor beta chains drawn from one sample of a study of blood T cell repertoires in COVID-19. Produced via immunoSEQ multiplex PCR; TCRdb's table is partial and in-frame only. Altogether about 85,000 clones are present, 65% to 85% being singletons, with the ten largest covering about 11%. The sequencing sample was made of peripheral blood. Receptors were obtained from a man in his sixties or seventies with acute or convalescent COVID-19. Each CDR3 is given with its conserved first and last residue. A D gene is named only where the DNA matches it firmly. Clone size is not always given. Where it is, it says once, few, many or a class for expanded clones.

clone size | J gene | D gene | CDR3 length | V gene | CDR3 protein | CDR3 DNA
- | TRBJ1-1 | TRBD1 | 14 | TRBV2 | CASRRDRSNTEAFF | TGTGCCAGCAGAAGGGACAGGTCGAACACTGAAGCTTTCTTT
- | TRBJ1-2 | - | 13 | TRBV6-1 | CASSEGRVVYNTF | TGTGCCAGCAGTGAGGGCAGGGTAGTTTATAACACCTTC
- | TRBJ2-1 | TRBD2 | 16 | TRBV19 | CASTRTSGGEGNEQFF | TGTGCCAGTACGCGGACTAGCGGGGGTGAAGGGAATGAGCAGTTCTTC
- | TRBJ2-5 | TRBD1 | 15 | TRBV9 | CASSVDGTAQETQYF | TGTGCCAGCAGCGTAGATGGGACAGCCCAAGAGACCCAGTACTTC
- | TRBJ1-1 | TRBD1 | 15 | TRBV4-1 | CASSHRGQAGTEAFF | TGCGCCAGCAGCCATAGGGGACAGGCGGGTACTGAAGCTTTCTTT
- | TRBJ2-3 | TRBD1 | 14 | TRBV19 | CASSMDRGTDTQYF | TGTGCCAGTAGTATGGACAGGGGGACAGATACGCAGTATTTT
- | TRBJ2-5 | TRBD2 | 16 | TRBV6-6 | CASSPSGGAERETQYF | TGTGCCAGCAGTCCGAGCGGGGGGGCCGAGCGAGAGACCCAGTACTTC
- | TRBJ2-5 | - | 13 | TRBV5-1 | CASSRPLKETQYF | TGCGCCAGCAGCCGTCCCCTAAAAGAGACCCAGTACTTC
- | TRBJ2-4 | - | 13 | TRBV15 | CATSRLGVNIQYF | TGTGCCACCAGCAGACTAGGGGTGAACATTCAGTACTTC
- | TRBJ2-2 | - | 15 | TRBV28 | CASSFWGEYTGELFF | TGTGCCAGCAGTTTTTGGGGGGAATACACCGGGGAGCTGTTTTTT
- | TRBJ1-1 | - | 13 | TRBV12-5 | CASGRGGNTEAFF | TGTGCTAGTGGTCGAGGGGGGAACACTGAAGCTTTCTTT
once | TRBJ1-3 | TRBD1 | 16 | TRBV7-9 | CASSRITGGSGNTIYF | TGTGCCAGCAGTCGGATCACAGGGGGCTCGGGAAACACCATATATTTT
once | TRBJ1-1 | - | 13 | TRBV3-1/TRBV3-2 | CASSHRGSTEAFF | TGTGCCAGCAGCCATCGGGGGTCCACTGAAGCTTTCTTT
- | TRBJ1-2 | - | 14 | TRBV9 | CASSVGNSNYGYTF | TGTGCCAGCAGCGTAGGCAACAGCAACTATGGCTACACCTTC
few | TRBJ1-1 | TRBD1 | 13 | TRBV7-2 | CASSFDRGTEAFF | TGTGCCAGCAGCTTCGACAGGGGCACTGAAGCTTTCTTT
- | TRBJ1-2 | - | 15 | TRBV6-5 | CASRGTGRGWYGYTF | TGTGCCAGCAGAGGGACGGGGAGGGGTTGGTATGGCTACACCTTC
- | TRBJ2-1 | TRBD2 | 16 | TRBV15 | CATSAPGTSTPREQFF | TGTGCCACCAGCGCCCCCGGGACTAGTACCCCCAGGGAGCAGTTCTTC
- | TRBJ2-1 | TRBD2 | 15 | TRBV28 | CASSPAGGSYNEQFF | TGTGCCAGCAGCCCGGCGGGGGGCTCCTACAATGAGCAGTTCTTC
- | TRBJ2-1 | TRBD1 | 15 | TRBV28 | CASIKPGQGYNEQFF | TGTGCCAGCATTAAGCCGGGACAGGGGTACAATGAGCAGTTCTTC
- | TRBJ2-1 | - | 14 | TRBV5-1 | CASSEETFYNEQFF | TGCGCCAGCAGCGAGGAGACTTTCTACAATGAGCAGTTCTTC
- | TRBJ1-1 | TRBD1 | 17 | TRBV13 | CASSLVSTGALNTEAFF | TGTGCCAGCAGCTTAGTGTCCACAGGGGCGCTGAACACTGAAGCTTTCTTT
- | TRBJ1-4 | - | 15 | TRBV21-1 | CASSAYMGSNEKLFF | TGTGCCAGCAGCGCCTACATGGGGAGTAATGAAAAACTGTTTTTT
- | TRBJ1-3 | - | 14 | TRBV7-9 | CASSYGSSGNTIYF | TGTGCCAGCAGCTACGGGTCCTCTGGAAACACCATATATTTT
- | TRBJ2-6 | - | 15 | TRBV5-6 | CASSSGFSGANVLTF | TGTGCCAGCAGCTCGGGGTTCTCTGGGGCCAACGTCCTGACTTTC
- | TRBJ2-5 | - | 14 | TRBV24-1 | CATSDLAGGETQYF | TGTGCCACCAGTGATTTGGCAGGAGGGGAGACCCAGTACTTC
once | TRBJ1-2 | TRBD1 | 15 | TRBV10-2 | CASSEQGAIMAGYTF | TGCGCCAGCAGTGAACAGGGGGCAATAATGGCTGGCTACACCTTC
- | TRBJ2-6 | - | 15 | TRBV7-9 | CASSPEGHRANVLTF | TGTGCCAGCAGCCCTGAGGGTCATCGGGCCAACGTCCTGACTTTC
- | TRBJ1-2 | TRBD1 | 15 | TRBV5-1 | CASSLEGQGVGGYTF | TGCGCCAGCAGCTTGGAAGGACAGGGGGTTGGTGGCTACACCTTC
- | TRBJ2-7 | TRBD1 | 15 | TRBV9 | CASSVAWTGEYEQYF | TGTGCCAGCAGCGTAGCGTGGACAGGGGAGTACGAGCAGTACTTC
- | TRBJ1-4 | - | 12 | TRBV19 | CASKRGDEKLFF | TGTGCCAGTAAACGGGGGGATGAAAAACTGTTTTTT
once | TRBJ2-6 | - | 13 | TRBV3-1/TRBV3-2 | CASMSSGANVLTF | TGTGCCAGCATGAGCTCTGGGGCCAACGTCCTGACTTTC
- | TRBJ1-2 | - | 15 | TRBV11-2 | CASSLANGREGGYTF | TGTGCCAGCAGCTTAGCTAATGGAAGGGAGGGTGGCTACACCTTC
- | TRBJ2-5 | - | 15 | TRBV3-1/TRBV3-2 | CASSPPATVQETQYF | TGTGCCAGCAGCCCACCCGCGACAGTCCAAGAGACCCAGTACTTC
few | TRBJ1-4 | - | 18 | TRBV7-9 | CASSSPRQDTRLGEKLFF | TGTGCCAGCAGCTCCCCAAGACAGGATACCCGGCTCGGGGAAAAACTGTTTTTT
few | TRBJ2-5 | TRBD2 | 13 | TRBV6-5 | CASRSSGGETQYF | TGTGCCAGCAGGAGTAGCGGGGGTGAGACCCAGTACTTC
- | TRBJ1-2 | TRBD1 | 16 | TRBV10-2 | CASRDGTAPRNYGYTF | TGCGCCAGCAGGGATGGGACAGCGCCCAGGAACTATGGCTACACCTTC
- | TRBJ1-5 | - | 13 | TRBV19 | CASRKYSNQPQHF | TGTGCCAGTAGGAAGTACAGTAATCAGCCCCAGCATTTT
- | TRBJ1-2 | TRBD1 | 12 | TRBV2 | CASSQGVYGYTF | TGTGCCAGCAGTCAGGGGGTCTATGGCTACACCTTC
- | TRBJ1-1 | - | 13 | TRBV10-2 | CASSGLPNTEAFF | TGCGCCAGCAGTGGTCTACCGAACACTGAAGCTTTCTTT
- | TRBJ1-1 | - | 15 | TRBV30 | CAWSSTGLPATEAFF | TGTGCCTGGAGTTCGACGGGTCTACCTGCCACTGAAGCTTTCTTT
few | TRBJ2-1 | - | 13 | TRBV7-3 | CASSPYLASEQFF | TGTGCCAGCAGCCCGTACCTAGCGTCTGAGCAGTTCTTC
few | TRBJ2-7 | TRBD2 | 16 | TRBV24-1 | CATSDSTGTSRYEQYF | TGTGCCACCAGTGACAGTACCGGGACTAGTCGTTACGAGCAGTACTTC
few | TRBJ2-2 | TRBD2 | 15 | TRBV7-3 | CASRAGPGGTGELFF | TGTGCCAGCAGGGCGGGGCCGGGAGGCACCGGGGAGCTGTTTTTT
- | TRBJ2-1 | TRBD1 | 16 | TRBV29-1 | CSVRQGISISYNEQFF | TGCAGCGTTAGACAGGGGATCTCAATCTCCTACAATGAGCAGTTCTTC
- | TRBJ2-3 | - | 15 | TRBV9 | CASSVGGGATDTQYF | TGTGCCAGCAGCGTAGGCGGCGGGGCCACAGATACGCAGTATTTT
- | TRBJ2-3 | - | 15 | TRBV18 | CASSLAGSSTDTQYF | TGTGCCAGCTCACTCGCGGGGTCTAGCACAGATACGCAGTATTTT
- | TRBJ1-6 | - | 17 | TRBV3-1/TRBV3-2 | CASSQGLVSRADSPLHF | TGTGCCAGCAGCCAGGGACTAGTGAGTAGGGCCGATTCACCCCTCCACTTT
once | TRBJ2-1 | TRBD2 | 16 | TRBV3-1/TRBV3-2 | CASSQHTSGGAYEQFF | TGTGCCAGCAGCCAACATACTAGCGGGGGGGCTTATGAGCAGTTCTTC
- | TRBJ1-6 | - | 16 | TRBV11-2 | CASSLDGNRMNSPLHF | TGTGCCAGCAGCTTAGATGGTAACAGAATGAATTCACCCCTCCACTTT
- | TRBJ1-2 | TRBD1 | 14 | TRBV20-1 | CSASADRGASGYTF | TGCAGTGCTAGTGCGGACAGGGGCGCATCAGGCTACACCTTC
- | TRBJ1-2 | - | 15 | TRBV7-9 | CASSLGATGRYGYTF | TGTGCCAGCAGCTTAGGAGCGACAGGTCGCTATGGCTACACCTTC
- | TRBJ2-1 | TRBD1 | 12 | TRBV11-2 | CASSEIADRKFF | TGTGCCAGCAGCGAAATTGCGGACAGGAAGTTCTTC
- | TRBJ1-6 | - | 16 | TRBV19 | CASSPRQTRLNSPLHF | TGTGCCAGTAGCCCCCGGCAGACTCGTCTTAATTCACCCCTCCACTTT
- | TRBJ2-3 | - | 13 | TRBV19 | CASSMASTDTQYF | TGTGCCAGTAGTATGGCTAGCACAGATACGCAGTATTTT
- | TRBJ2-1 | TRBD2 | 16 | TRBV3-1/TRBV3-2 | CASSPTSGGLYNEQFF | TGTGCCAGCAGCCCAACTAGCGGGGGGCTGTACAATGAGCAGTTCTTC
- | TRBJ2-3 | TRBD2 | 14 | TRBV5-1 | CASRGDYPTDTQYF | TGCGCCAGCAGGGGGGACTACCCCACAGATACGCAGTATTTT
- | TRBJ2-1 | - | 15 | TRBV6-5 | CASMDGTLGYNEQFF | TGTGCCAGCATGGACGGGACACTGGGGTACAATGAGCAGTTCTTC
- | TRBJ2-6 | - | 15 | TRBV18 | CASSPQGTGANVLTF | TGTGCCAGCTCACCACAGGGGACTGGGGCCAACGTCCTGACTTTC
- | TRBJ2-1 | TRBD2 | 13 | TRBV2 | CASTLSGGNEQFF | TGTGCCAGCACCCTAAGCGGGGGCAATGAGCAGTTCTTC
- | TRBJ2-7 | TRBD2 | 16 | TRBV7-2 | CASSITSGGISYEQYF | TGTGCCAGCAGCATCACTAGCGGGGGAATCTCCTACGAGCAGTACTTC